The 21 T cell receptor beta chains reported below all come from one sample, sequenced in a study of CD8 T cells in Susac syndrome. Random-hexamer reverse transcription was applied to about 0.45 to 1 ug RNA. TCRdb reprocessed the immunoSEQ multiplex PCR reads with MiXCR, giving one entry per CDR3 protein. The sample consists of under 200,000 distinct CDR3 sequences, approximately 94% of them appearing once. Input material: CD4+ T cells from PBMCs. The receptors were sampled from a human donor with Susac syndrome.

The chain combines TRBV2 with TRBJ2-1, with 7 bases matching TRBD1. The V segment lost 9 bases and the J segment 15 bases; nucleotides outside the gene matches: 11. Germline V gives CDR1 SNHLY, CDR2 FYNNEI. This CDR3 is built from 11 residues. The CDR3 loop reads CASGQDEILFF. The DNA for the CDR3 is TGTGCCAGTGGACAGGATGAGATTCTGTTCTTC.

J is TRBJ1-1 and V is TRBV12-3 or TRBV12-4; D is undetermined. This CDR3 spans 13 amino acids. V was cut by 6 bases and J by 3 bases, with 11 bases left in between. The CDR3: CASSFLEDTEAFF. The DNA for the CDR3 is TGTGCCAGCAGCTTTCTGGAGGACACTGAAGCTTTCTTT.

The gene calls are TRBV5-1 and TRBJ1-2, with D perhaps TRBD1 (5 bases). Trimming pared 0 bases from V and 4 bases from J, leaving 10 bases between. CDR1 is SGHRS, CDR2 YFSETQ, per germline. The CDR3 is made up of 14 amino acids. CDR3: CASSLADRLYGYTF. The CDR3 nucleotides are TGCGCCAGCAGCTTGGCCGACAGACTCTATGGCTACACCTTC.

The CDR3 region is CASSPPGQGRYEQYF. For the CDR3, the DNA is TGTGCCAGCAGCCCTCCGGGACAGGGGCGATACGAGCAGTACTTC. The chain has TRBV6-5 and TRBJ2-7, with 10 bases fitting TRBD1. Germline CDR1 and CDR2: MNHEY and SVGAGI. The CDR3 length is 15 residues. V was pared by 6 bases and J by 4 bases, with 9 bases of the junction left unmatched.

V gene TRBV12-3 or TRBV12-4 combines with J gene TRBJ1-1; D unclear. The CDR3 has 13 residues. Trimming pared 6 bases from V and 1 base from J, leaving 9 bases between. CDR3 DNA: TGTGCCAGCAGGTGGACGGCGAACACTGAAGCTTTCTTT. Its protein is CASRWTANTEAFF.

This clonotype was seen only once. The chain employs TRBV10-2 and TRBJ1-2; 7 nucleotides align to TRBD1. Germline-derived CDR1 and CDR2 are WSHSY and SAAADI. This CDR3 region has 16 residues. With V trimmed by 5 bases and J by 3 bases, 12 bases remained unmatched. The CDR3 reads CASSIGTALQDYGYTF. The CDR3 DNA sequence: TGCGCCAGCAGTATCGGGACAGCGCTTCAGGACTATGGCTACACCTTC.

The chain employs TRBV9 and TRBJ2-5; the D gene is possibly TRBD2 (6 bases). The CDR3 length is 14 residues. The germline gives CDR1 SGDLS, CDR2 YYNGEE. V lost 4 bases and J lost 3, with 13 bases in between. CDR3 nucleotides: TGTGCCAGCAGCAACCCGGGACTGAAAGAGACCCAGTACTTC. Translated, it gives CASSNPGLKETQYF.

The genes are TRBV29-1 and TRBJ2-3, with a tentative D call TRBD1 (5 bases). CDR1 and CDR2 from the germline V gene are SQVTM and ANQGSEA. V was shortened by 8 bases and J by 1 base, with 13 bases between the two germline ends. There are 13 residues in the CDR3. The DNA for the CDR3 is TGCAGCTGCCCGACAGATCGCACAGATACGCAGTATTTT. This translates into CSCPTDRTDTQYF.

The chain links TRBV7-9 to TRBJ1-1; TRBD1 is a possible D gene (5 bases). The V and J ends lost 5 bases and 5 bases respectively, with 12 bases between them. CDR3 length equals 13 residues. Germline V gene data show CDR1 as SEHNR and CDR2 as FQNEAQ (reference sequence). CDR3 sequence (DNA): TGTGCCAGCAGCGACTCGGGGCGGACTGAAGCTTTCTTT. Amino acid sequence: CASSDSGRTEAFF.

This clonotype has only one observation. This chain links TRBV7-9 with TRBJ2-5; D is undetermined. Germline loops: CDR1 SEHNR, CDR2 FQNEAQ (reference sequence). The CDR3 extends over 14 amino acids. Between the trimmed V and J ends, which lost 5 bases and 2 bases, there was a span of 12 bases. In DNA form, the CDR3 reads TGTGCCAGCAGCCGGGCGGCATATCAAGAGACCCAGTACTTC. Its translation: CASSRAAYQETQYF. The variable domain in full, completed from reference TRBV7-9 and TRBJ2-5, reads DTGVSQNPRHKITKRGQNVTFRCDPISEHNRLYWYRQTLGQGPEFLTYFQNEAQLEKSRLLSDRFSAERPKGSFSTLEIQRTEQGDSAMYLCASSRAAYQETQYFGPGTRLLVL.

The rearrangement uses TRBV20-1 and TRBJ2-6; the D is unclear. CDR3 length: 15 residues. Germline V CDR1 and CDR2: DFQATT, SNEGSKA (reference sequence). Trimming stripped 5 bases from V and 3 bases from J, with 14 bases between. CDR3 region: CSAPLPALGANVLTF. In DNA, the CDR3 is TGCAGTGCTCCCCTACCGGCCCTTGGGGCCAACGTCCTGACTTTC.

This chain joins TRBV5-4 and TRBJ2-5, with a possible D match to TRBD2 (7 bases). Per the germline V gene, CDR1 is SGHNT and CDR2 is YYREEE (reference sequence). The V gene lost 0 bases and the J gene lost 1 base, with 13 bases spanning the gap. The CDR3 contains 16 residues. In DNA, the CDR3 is TGTGCCAGCAGCTTGGCCTCCGCGGGGGCCCAAGAGACCCAGTACTTC. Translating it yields CASSLASAGAQETQYF.

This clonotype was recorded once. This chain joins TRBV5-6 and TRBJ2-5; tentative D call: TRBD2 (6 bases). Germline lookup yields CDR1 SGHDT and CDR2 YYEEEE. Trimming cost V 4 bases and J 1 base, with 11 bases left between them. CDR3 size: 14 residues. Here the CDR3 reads CASSRGTSQETQYF. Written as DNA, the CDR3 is TGTGCCAGCAGCCGCGGGACTTCCCAAGAGACCCAGTACTTC. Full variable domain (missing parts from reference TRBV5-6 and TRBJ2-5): DAGVTQSPTHLIKTRGQQVTLRCSPKSGHDTVSWYQQALGQGPQFIFQYYEEEERQRGNFPDRFSGHQFPNYSSELNVNALLLGDSALYLCASSRGTSQETQYFGPGTRLLVL.

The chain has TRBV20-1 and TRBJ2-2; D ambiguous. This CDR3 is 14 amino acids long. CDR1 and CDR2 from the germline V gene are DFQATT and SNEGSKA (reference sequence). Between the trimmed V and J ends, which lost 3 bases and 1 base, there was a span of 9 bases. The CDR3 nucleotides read TGCAGTGCTAGGTTTCGAGGGAACACCGGGGAGCTGTTTTTT. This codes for CSARFRGNTGELFF.

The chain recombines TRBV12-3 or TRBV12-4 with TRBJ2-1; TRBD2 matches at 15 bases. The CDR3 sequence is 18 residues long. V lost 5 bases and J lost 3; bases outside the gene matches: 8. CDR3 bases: TGTGCCAGCAGTCCCGGGCGGGGACTAGCGGGGGGCTACAATGAGCAGTTCTTC. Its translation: CASSPGRGLAGGYNEQFF.

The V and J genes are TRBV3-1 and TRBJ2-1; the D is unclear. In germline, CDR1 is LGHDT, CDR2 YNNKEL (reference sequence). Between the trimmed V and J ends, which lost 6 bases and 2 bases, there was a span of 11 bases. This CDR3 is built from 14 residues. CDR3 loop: CASSPGRTYNEQFF. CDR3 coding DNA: TGTGCCAGCAGTCCAGGACGGACCTACAATGAGCAGTTCTTC.

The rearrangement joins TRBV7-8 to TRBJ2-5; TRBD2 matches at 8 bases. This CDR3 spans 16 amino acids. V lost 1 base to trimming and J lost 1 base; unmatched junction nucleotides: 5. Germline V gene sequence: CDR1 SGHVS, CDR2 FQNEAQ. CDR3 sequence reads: CASSLGPRGVQETQYF. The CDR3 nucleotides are TGTGCCAGCAGCTTAGGTCCGCGGGGGGTCCAAGAGACCCAGTACTTC.

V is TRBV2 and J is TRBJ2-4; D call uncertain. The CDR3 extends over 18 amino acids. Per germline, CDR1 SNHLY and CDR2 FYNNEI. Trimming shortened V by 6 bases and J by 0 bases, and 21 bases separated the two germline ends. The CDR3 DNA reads TGTGCCAGCAGCTACCTAGACCCGGGCCAGCTAGCCAAAAACATTCAGTACTTC. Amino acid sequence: CASSYLDPGQLAKNIQYF.

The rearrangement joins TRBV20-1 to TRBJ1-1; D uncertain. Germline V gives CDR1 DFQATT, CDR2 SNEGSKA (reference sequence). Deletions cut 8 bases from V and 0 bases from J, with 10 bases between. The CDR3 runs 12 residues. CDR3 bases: TGCAGTTCCAAAAAAATGAACACTGAAGCTTTCTTT. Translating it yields CSSKKMNTEAFF.

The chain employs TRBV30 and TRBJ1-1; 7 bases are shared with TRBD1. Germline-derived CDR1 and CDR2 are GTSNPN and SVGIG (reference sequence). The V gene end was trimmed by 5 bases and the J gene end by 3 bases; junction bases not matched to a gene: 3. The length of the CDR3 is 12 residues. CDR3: CAWGDRDTEAFF. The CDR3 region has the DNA TGTGCCTGGGGTGACAGGGACACTGAAGCTTTCTTT.

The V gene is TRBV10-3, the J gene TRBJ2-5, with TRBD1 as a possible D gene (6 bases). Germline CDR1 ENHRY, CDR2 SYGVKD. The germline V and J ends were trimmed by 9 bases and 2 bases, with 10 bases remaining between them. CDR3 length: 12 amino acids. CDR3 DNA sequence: TGTGCCATGGGACAAGGACAAGAGACCCAGTACTTC. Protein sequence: CAMGQGQETQYF.